The clone carrying this T cell receptor beta chain came up many times. Its cognate antigen is unknown. CDR3 size: 16 residues. V was clipped by 2 bases and J by 4 bases, with 14 bases between them. TCR beta CDR3 regions were amplified from RNA. TCR CDR3 regions were first amplified by RT-PCR with HTBI primers. One entry per CDR3 protein, called by TCRdb with MiXCR from the multiplex PCR reads. The sample has roughly 720,000 distinct CDR3 sequences; approximately 15% are singletons. The data originate from a study of T cells in Graves' hyperthyroidism and ophthalmopathy. Notes on the study in general: Also found in blood were most expanded thyroid clonotypes above 0.001.

Criteria for exclusion of patients were uncontrolled infection, other autoimmune disease, pregnancy or lactation. The sequenced material came from blood. This TCR derives from a man in his fifties or sixties with Graves' hyperthyroidism. V is TRBV12-3 or TRBV12-4 and J is TRBJ2-2; a possible D gene is TRBD1 (6 bases). In DNA form, the CDR3 reads TGTGCCAGCAGTTTAAAGGGGGAGAAAGGCACCGGGGAGCTGTTTTTT. It codes for CASSLKGEKGTGELFF.